Below are 6 T cell receptor beta chains sequenced from a single sample in a study of Graves' ophthalmopathy and Graves' hyperthyroidism. As the template, RNA transcripts were used to amplify TCR beta CDR3 regions. Second-round multiplex PCR followed a first-round RT-PCR using HTBI primers. TCRdb passed the multiplex PCR reads through MiXCR, listing each CDR3 protein once. The table includes 1 million to 1.3 million distinct CDR3 sequences, about 35% detected once. Sequencing was done on a sample of peripheral blood or thyroid tissue (not recorded which). The receptors derive from an adult man with Graves' hyperthyroidism.

Details on this clonotype: One base away lies a much larger clone, so this may be a sequencing read error. V is TRBV5-1 and J is TRBJ1-4; TRBD1 agrees at 11 bases. The length of the CDR3 is 12 residues. Germline loops: CDR1 SGHRS, CDR2 YFSETQ. The CDR3 protein is CDSSVDRGLLFF. In nucleotides, the CDR3 is TGCGACAGCAGCGTGGACAGGGGGCTGTTGTTTTTT.

This clonotype was observed at least ten times. The rearrangement uses TRBV9 and TRBJ2-7; 11 bases fit TRBD1. Germline V lookup: CDR1 SGDLS, CDR2 YYNGEE. The CDR3 spans 15 residues. V was pared by 3 bases and J by 7 bases, with 9 bases of the junction left unmatched. CDR3 amino acids: CASSAAGTGGDEQYF. CDR3 coding DNA: TGTGCCAGCAGCGCAGCAGGGACAGGGGGGGATGAGCAGTACTTC.

Details on this clonotype: The germline gene is not matched at one end of the junction; a read error may be the cause. The V gene is TRBV7-6, the J gene TRBJ2-7; possible D gene TRBD1, 5 bases. The CDR3 extends over 15 amino acids. Germline-derived CDR1 and CDR2 are SGHVS and FNYEAQ. The CDR3 loop reads CASSLGGSSSYELYF. DNA for the CDR3: TGTGCCAGCAGCTTAGGGGGCTCAAGCTCCTACGAGCTGTACTTC.

As concerns this clonotype: This may come from a read error, since a much larger clone is one base off. The chain joins TRBV5-1 to TRBJ1-3; D not resolved. The CDR3 covers 15 residues. Per the germline V gene, CDR1 is SGHRS and CDR2 is YFSETQ. This chain's CDR3 is CASSLSDYSGNTKYF. CDR3 DNA sequence: TGCGCCAGCAGCTTATCCGACTACTCTGGAAACACCAAATATTTT.

The chain links TRBV11-2 to TRBJ2-2; D is ambiguous. Trimming removed 5 bases from V and 7 bases from J, with 17 bases in between. The CDR3 is 15 residues long. Per germline, CDR1 SGHAT and CDR2 FQNNGV. CDR3 nucleotides: TGTGCCAGCAGCCAGAGTGGTGGATCGGGCGGGGAGCTGTTTTTT. It yields the protein CASSQSGGSGGELFF.

Worth noting for this clonotype: It may be a read error: a sequence one base away is much more abundant. This chain connects TRBV12-3 or TRBV12-4 to TRBJ1-6; 8 nucleotides line up with TRBD1. This CDR3 is built from 15 residues. In nucleotides, the CDR3 is TGTGCCAGCAGCGTATCAGGGGGCTATAATCCACCCCTCCACTTT. It yields the protein CASSVSGGYNPPLHF.